Each of the 23 T cell receptor beta chains below was sequenced from the same sample in a study of cytomegalovirus exposure and HLA in healthy donors. 13 Jbeta primers and 60 Vbeta primers were used for the PCR. Data came from immunoSEQ multiplex PCR; TCRdb stores just in-frame clones and leaves some out. The table includes about 170,000 clones, around 80% detected once. The sequenced material came from PBMCs. These receptors all come from a woman in her fifties or sixties in good health and CMV-seropositive.

The V gene is TRBV7-2, the J gene TRBJ2-7; 8 nucleotides line up with TRBD2. V dropped 5 bases and J dropped 2; count of bases not matched to a gene: 8. Germline loops: CDR1 SGHTA, CDR2 FQGNSA. The CDR3 consists of 15 residues. The CDR3 bases are TGTGCCAGCAGCCCCGGGACTAGACACACCTACGAGCAGTACTTC. Translation: CASSPGTRHTYEQYF. Based on the CDR3 plus reference TRBV7-2 and TRBJ2-7, the full variable domain is GAGVSQSPSNKVTEKGKDVELRCDPISGHTALYWYRQSLGQGLEFLIYFQGNSAPDKSGLPSDRFSAERTGGSVSTLTIQRTQQEDSAVYLCASSPGTRHTYEQYFGPGTRLTVT.

In its sample, this clone was seen once. This chain joins TRBV11-2 and TRBJ1-2; D unclear. CDR3 size: 12 residues. V dropped 5 bases and J dropped 7 bases, with 11 bases sitting between them. CDR1 is SGHAT, CDR2 FQNNGV, per germline. The CDR3 loop reads CASSVAGSGYTF. In DNA form, the CDR3 reads TGTGCCAGCAGCGTAGCGGGATCTGGCTACACCTTC.

The chain links TRBV5-1 to TRBJ2-5, with TRBD2 identical over 9 bases. The V gene's germline CDR1 is SGHRS and CDR2 YFSETQ. The ends lost 0 bases at V and 1 base at J; junction bases unmatched: 10. The CDR3 covers 18 residues. The CDR3 coding sequence is TGCGCCAGCAGCTTGGGTTTTAGCGGGAGAATTGGCCAAGAGACCCAGTACTTC. Residues: CASSLGFSGRIGQETQYF.

The chain joins TRBV6-5 to TRBJ1-2; D possibly corresponds to TRBD1 (5 bases). The CDR3 sequence is 14 residues long. V was pared by 0 bases and J by 7 bases, with 12 bases between. Germline loops: CDR1 MNHEY, CDR2 SVGAGI. CDR3 coding DNA: TGTGCCAGCAGTTACTCTTCGGGGGAGGGTGGCTACACCTTC. Encoded protein: CASSYSSGEGGYTF.

This chain uses TRBV7-2 with TRBJ1-5; maybe TRBD1 (5 bases). V gave up 1 base and J gave up 6 bases, with 13 bases separating them. The CDR3 extends over 15 amino acids. In germline, CDR1 is SGHTA, CDR2 FQGNSA. In DNA form, the CDR3 reads TGTGCCAGCAGCTTAGACGGGGGGGAGGGTCAGCCCCAGCATTTT. It translates to CASSLDGGEGQPQHF.

This clone was counted once. The V call is TRBV10-3, the J call TRBJ2-5, with D uncertain. The J call may be in error: the DNA end matches TRBJ2-7 better. This CDR3 spans 16 amino acids. CDR1 and CDR2 (germline): ENHRY, SYGVKD. For the CDR3, the DNA is TGTGCCATCAGTGACCCTTCGGTCAAGAGCTCCTACGAGCAGTACTTC. It encodes CAISDPSVKSSYEQYF.

The chain uses TRBV7-2 and TRBJ2-1; TRBD2 agrees at 7 bases. CDR1 is SGHTA, CDR2 FQGNSA, per germline. With 3 bases clipped from V and 7 bases from J, the junction kept 9 bases outside the gene matches. This CDR3 region has 15 residues. The CDR3 DNA reads TGTGCCAGCAGCTTTGAATGGACTAGGGGAAATGAGCAGTTCTTC. Translation: CASSFEWTRGNEQFF.

This clone occurred once. This chain uses TRBV5-8 with TRBJ2-7, with TRBD1 identical over 8 bases. The CDR3 covers 14 residues. With V trimmed by 7 bases and J by 1 base, 7 bases remained unmatched. The germline gives CDR1 SGHTS, CDR2 YDEGEE. CDR3 sequence: CASRPRDRSYEQYF. CDR3 nucleotide sequence: TGTGCCAGCCGACCCCGGGACAGGTCCTACGAGCAGTACTTC.

The rearrangement uses TRBV5-8 and TRBJ2-7, with TRBD2 matching 10 bases. This CDR3 is 14 amino acids long. Trimming at V came to 1 base and at J to 6 bases, leaving 4 bases not matched to a gene. CDR1 SGHTS and CDR2 YDEGEE come from the germline V gene. This CDR3 is CASSLIAGGTEQYF. Here the CDR3 DNA reads TGTGCCAGCAGCTTGATAGCGGGAGGCACCGAGCAGTACTTC.

This clone was counted between two and nine times. V gene TRBV5-1 combines with J gene TRBJ2-7, with 8 nucleotides matching TRBD1. V dropped 2 bases and J dropped 2; count of bases not matched to a gene: 6. The CDR3 runs 15 residues. The germline gives CDR1 SGHRS, CDR2 YFSETQ. In DNA, the CDR3 is TGCGCCAGCAGCTTCCGACAGGGGCCCCCCTACGAGCAGTACTTC. It is translated as CASSFRQGPPYEQYF.

The V call is TRBV19, the J call TRBJ2-5; 12 nucleotides align to TRBD2. Germline V CDR1 and CDR2: LNHDA, SQIVND (reference sequence). Losses at the gene ends were 7 bases for V and 2 bases for J; bases not matched to a gene: 14. The CDR3 contains 18 residues. Here the CDR3 reads CASKARTSGGLYQETQYF. DNA of the CDR3: TGTGCCAGTAAGGCCCGAACTAGCGGGGGGTTATATCAAGAGACCCAGTACTTC. Complete variable domain (other parts from reference TRBV19 and TRBJ2-5): DGGITQSPKYLFRKEGQNVTLSCEQNLNHDAMYWYRQDPGQGLRLIYYSQIVNDFQKGDIAEGYSVSREKKESFPLTVTSAQKNPTAFYLCASKARTSGGLYQETQYFGPGTRLLVL.

In this sample, this clone turned up a few times. The chain links TRBV5-1 to TRBJ2-5; no definite D call. The length of the CDR3 is 13 residues. The V end lost 4 bases, the J end lost 5 bases, and 12 bases lay between the germline ends. CDR1 is SGHRS and CDR2 is YFSETQ in the germline V gene. The CDR3 protein is CASSRQSSETQYF. For the CDR3, the DNA is TGCGCCAGCAGCCGACAATCATCGGAGACCCAGTACTTC.

V and J are TRBV7-9 and TRBJ2-7, with a possible D match to TRBD1 (6 bases). CDR3 size: 13 residues. The V gene lost 4 bases and the J gene lost 6 bases, with 13 bases spanning the gap. Germline CDR1 reads SEHNR; CDR2 reads FQNEAQ (reference sequence). DNA for the CDR3: TGTGCCAGCAGCTCCCGTCAGGGGCGCGAGCAGTACTTC. Protein product: CASSSRQGREQYF. Variable domain in full (rest from reference TRBV7-9 and TRBJ2-7): DTGVSQNPRHKITKRGQNVTFRCDPISEHNRLYWYRQTLGQGPEFLTYFQNEAQLEKSRLLSDRFSAERPKGSFSTLEIQRTEQGDSAMYLCASSSRQGREQYFGPGTRLTVT.

The chain links TRBV28 to TRBJ2-7; tentative D call: TRBD2 (5 bases). The V and J ends lost 10 bases and 3 bases respectively, with 13 bases between them. Germline CDR1 is MDHEN and CDR2 is SYDVKM. This CDR3 region has 12 residues. This CDR3 is CANKRAGYEQYF. The CDR3, as DNA: TGTGCCAACAAGAGGGCCGGCTACGAGCAGTACTTC. Combining the CDR3 with reference TRBV28 and TRBJ2-7 gives the whole variable domain DVKVTQSSRYLVKRTGEKVFLECVQDMDHENMFWYRQDPGLGLRLIYFSYDVKMKEKGDIPEGYSVSREKKERFSLILESASTNQTSMYLCANKRAGYEQYFGPGTRLTVT.

The chain joins TRBV20-1 to TRBJ1-1, with TRBD1 matching 8 bases. From germline, CDR1 is DFQATT and CDR2 SNEGSKA (reference sequence). There are 11 residues in the CDR3. J lost 10 bases, V lost 8 bases, and 9 bases had no gene match. This chain's CDR3 is CSPLRDRLAFF. CDR3 bases: TGCAGTCCACTTAGGGACAGGCTAGCTTTCTTT.

The chain links TRBV7-6 to TRBJ2-1, with 8 bases matching TRBD1. CDR3 length equals 13 residues. The germline V gene has CDR1 SGHVS and CDR2 FNYEAQ. V lost 6 bases and J lost 5; bases outside the gene matches: 3. The CDR3 region is CASSLDRDNEQFF. The CDR3 bases are TGTGCCAGCAGTTTGGACAGGGACAATGAGCAGTTCTTC.

This clone has more than one count but fewer than ten. The J gene is TRBJ1-5, the V gene TRBV28; TRBD1 matches at 9 bases. The germline CDR1 and CDR2 sequences are MDHEN and SYDVKM. The V and J ends lost 8 bases and 7 bases, in that order; junction bases with no gene match: 6. The CDR3 has 13 residues. The CDR3 region is CASHGTGSQPQHF. In DNA form, the CDR3 reads TGTGCCAGCCACGGGACAGGGTCCCAGCCCCAGCATTTT.

The chain recombines TRBV28 with TRBJ1-3; tentative D call: TRBD1 (5 bases). There are 15 residues in the CDR3. The germline V and J ends were trimmed by 4 bases and 0 bases, with 10 bases remaining between them. Germline CDR1 and CDR2: MDHEN and SYDVKM. CDR3 region: CASSSGYSSGNTIYF. The CDR3 DNA is TGTGCCAGCAGTTCAGGGTATAGCTCTGGAAACACCATATATTTT.

This clone is a singleton in its sample. V and J are TRBV6-1 and TRBJ1-2, with 10 bases aligning to TRBD1. This CDR3 is built from 16 residues. The V gene end was trimmed by 0 bases and the J gene end by 8 bases; junction bases not matched to a gene: 9. Germline CDR1 reads MNHNS; CDR2 reads SASEGT. The DNA of the CDR3 is TGTGCCAGCAGTGAAGCAACCTTGACAGGGGGCGCCGGCTACACCTTC. It encodes CASSEATLTGGAGYTF.

This clone was recorded only once. J is TRBJ2-5 and V is TRBV7-9; a weak D match, TRBD1 (6 bases). In germline, CDR1 is SEHNR, CDR2 FQNEAQ (reference sequence). CDR3 length: 15 residues. The V end lost 3 bases, the J end lost 2 bases, and 13 bases lay between the germline ends. CDR3 coding DNA: TGTGCCAGCAGCTTGGCAACAGGGATTCAAGAGACCCAGTACTTC. Translation: CASSLATGIQETQYF.

The chain couples TRBV5-1 to TRBJ2-7, with 9 nucleotides matching TRBD1. V dropped 0 bases and J dropped 0; count of bases not matched to a gene: 1. The CDR3 sequence is 15 residues long. Germline assignment: CDR1 SGHRS and CDR2 YFSETQ. CDR3 loop: CASSLVGQGSYEQYF. The CDR3, as DNA: TGCGCCAGCAGCTTGGTGGGACAGGGCTCCTACGAGCAGTACTTC.

Concerning this clone itself: Mismatch with germline at one junction end may stem from a read error. This chain links TRBV7-9 with TRBJ2-2, with D unclear. The CDR3 totals 18 residues. Germline V gene data show CDR1 as SEHNR and CDR2 as FQNEAQ (reference sequence). CDR3: CSSSLDHLSRLNTGELFF. CDR3 sequence (DNA): TGTTCCAGCAGCTTAGACCACTTAAGCCGGTTGAACACCGGGGAGCTGTTTTTT.

The chain is built from TRBV7-2 and TRBJ1-2, with 7 bases lining up with TRBD1. Germline V lookup: CDR1 SGHTA, CDR2 FQGNSA. The CDR3 has 14 amino acids. With 5 bases clipped from V and 4 bases from J, the junction kept 7 bases outside the gene matches. The CDR3 bases are TGTGCCAGCAGCATCACGGGGACAGCCTATGGCTACACCTTC. Its translation is CASSITGTAYGYTF.